This note documents a single T cell receptor beta chain sequence. What this receptor recognizes is not known. It has no much larger one-base neighbor in the sample; base qualities were not kept. The donors were healthy, HIV-negative adults with no recently reported acute infections or vaccinations. All donors were Caucasian adults living in Nashville, Tennessee, USA. CD4+ T cells were enriched through magnetic negative selection, after which naive cells were positively selected on CD45RA and the remaining negative fraction served as the memory subset. After blood collection by leukapheresis, PBMCs were isolated using Ficoll-Histopaque density gradient centrifugation and then cryopreserved in the vapor phase of liquid nitrogen. Analytical flow cytometry was used to check the purity and quantity of every magnetically sorted T cell population. From each sorted fraction, genomic DNA was isolated and quantified by UV absorbance on a Nanodrop 2000c.

The data originate from a study of shared clonotypes between healthy human individuals (dated by TCRdb to the early 2020s). About the investigation overall: The cohort included a few men and two women between 18 and 49 years of age. For each donor, CD4 naive and CD4 memory were each given three plates, CD8 naive was given two plates, and CD8 memory was given one plate. Libraries were prepared and TCR repertoires were sequenced by different laboratories using diverse techniques, in order to increase sequencing depth and limit assay-specific biases. To estimate repertoire size and how much clonotype sharing occurs between individuals, the study deeply sequenced the blood TCR repertoires of several healthy adults. Between about 0.8 and 8.9 billion PBMCs per donor were obtained by leukapheresis. Paper-wide results and their limitations: Higher generation probabilities were observed for clonotypes shared by all four sorted-subset donors than for non-shared clonotypes. Naive subsets generally had larger estimated clonotype richness than memory subsets. When a handful of donors were compared, the shared fraction of clonotypes was around 5.1% for naive CD4, less than 4% for naive CD8, 2.3% for memory CD4, and around 0.4% for memory CD8. Even with the large sequencing depth, rarefaction of the sorted-subset datasets indicated that sequencing was incomplete. Pairwise subsampling indicated that sequencing depth was expected to affect the degree of clonotype sharing among donors. Only blood was sampled, and tissue TCR repertoires likely differ from those in blood. Because the study included a small number of donors, the genetic and exposure-history diversity represented was limited.

Relative to germline, V is missing 4 bases and J is missing 5 bases, with 10 bases of the junction outside any gene match. The CDR3 contains 15 residues, cysteine and phenylalanine counted. Just the 45-base CDR3 DNA is kept, in frame starting at base 1. From a lookup of the germline V gene, CDR1 and CDR2 are SGHVS and FQNEAQ. Using the deep immunoSEQ assay, multiplex PCR amplified TCR CDR3 regions from genomic DNA. Genomic DNA extracted from each cell subset was distributed evenly over all wells of several immunoSEQ 96-well plates, and each plate served as one replicate. Each replicate PCR for sorted subsets received 150 to 250 ng genomic DNA, equal to about 30,000 T cell genomes. Purified libraries were measured with a Qubit 3.0 fluorometer, size-checked on a Bioanalyzer 2100, and measured again with the KAPA Library Quantification kit. Every immunoSEQ 96-well plate was sequenced on a separate single-read 150-cycle Illumina NextSeq 550 flow cell. The study's processing was this. Because only junctional sequences without quality scores were contained in the immunoSEQ output, filtering matching that applied to full-length reads could not be performed. Sequences were annotated with PyIR, a Python wrapper for IgBLAST v1.9, using IMGT germline references to assign V/J genes and CDR3. Reads with weak V/J assignments (E-value above 1e-6), missing CDR3, stop codons, out-of-frame junctions, or ambiguous translated residues were removed. V3J clonotypes were defined as sequences sharing an identical inferred V gene, J gene, and CDR3 amino acid sequence. To compute the percentage overlap between repertoires, the number of shared unique clonotypes was divided by the size of the smaller repertoire. Three approaches were used to assess repertoire richness: RTK rarefaction, the Chao1 estimator, and Recon v2.1 estimates of unobserved clonotypes. For all TCRbeta clonotypes obtained by the gDNA method from four donors, generation probabilities were computed with OLGA. The table comes from immuneACCESS by way of TCRdb, which keeps in-frame sequences with V and J called. Part of the clones is missing from these tables; in studies checked, under half for an unresolved V gene and the rest for unknown reasons. V, J and clone size reflect that table, while D and trimming were determined from the DNA. This sample lists some 2,500,000 clones; 93% were detected once. Of the sample, about 0.39% falls within the top ten clones.

The sample was naive CD4+ T cells from PBMCs. What this sample's cell subset or site label stands for: CD45RA+ positively selected. The chain uses TRBV7-8 and TRBJ2-5, with 7 bases matching TRBD2. The clonotype comes from a man between 18 and 29 years old in good health. Some clones in this sample may be carry-over from other donors' samples. The CDR3 region has the sequence CASSSLGLGVETQYF. The DNA sequence is given as TGTGCCAGCAGCTCATTAGGACTAGGGGTGGAGACCCAGTACTTC.